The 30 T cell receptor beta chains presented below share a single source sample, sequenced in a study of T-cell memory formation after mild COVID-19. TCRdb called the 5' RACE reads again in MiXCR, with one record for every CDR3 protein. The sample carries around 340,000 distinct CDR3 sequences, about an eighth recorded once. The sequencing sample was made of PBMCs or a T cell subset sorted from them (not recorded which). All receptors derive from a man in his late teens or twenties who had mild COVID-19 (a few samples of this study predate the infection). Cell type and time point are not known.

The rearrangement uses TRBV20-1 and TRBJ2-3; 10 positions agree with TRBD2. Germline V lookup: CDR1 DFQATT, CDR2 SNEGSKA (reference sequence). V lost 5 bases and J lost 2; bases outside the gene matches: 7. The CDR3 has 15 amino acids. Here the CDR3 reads CSAESGGAVTDTQYF. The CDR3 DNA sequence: TGCAGTGCTGAGAGCGGGGGGGCTGTCACAGATACGCAGTATTTT.

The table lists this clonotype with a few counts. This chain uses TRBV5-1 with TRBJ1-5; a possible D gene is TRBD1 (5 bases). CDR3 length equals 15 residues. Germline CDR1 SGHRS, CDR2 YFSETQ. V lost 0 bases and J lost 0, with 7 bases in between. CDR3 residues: CASSLGQTSNQPQHF. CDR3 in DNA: TGCGCCAGCAGCTTGGGACAGACTAGCAATCAGCCCCAGCATTTT.

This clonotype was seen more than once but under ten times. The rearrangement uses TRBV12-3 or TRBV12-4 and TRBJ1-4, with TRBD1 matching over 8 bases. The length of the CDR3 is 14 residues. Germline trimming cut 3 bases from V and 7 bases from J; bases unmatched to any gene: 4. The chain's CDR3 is CASSFSGGGEKLFF. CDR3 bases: TGTGCCAGCAGTTTTTCAGGGGGCGGTGAAAAACTGTTTTTT.

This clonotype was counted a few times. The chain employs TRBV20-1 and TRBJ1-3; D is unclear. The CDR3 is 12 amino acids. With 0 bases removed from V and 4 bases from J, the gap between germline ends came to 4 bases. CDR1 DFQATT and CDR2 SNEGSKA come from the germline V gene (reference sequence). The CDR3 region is CSAREGGNTIYF. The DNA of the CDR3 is TGCAGTGCTAGAGAAGGAGGAAACACCATATATTTT.

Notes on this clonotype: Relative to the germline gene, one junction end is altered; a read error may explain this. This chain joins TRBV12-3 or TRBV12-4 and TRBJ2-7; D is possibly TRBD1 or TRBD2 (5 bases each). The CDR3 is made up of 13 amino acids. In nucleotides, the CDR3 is TGTGCCAGCAGTCCAGGGACCACCTACGAGCATTACTTC. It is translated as CASSPGTTYEHYF.

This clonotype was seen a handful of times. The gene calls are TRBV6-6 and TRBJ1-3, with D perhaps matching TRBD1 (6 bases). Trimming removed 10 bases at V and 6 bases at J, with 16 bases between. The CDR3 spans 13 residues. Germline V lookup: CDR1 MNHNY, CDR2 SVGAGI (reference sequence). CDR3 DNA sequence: TGTGCCATCTCCCACAGGGCGGAAAACACCATATATTTT. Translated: CAISHRAENTIYF.

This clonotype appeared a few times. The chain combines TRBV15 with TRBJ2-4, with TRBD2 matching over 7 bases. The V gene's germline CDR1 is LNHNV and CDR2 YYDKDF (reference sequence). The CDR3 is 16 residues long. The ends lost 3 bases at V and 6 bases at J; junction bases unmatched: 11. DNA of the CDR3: TGTGCCACCAGCAGGGGGACGGCCGGGACTACAAACATTCAGTACTTC. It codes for CATSRGTAGTTNIQYF.

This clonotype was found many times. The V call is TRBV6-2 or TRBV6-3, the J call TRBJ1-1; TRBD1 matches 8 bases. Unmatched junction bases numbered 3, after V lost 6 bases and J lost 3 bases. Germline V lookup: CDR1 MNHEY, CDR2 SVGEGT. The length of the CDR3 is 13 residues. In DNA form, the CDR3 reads TGTGCCAGCAGCCAACAGGGGGACACTGAAGCTTTCTTT. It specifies CASSQQGDTEAFF.

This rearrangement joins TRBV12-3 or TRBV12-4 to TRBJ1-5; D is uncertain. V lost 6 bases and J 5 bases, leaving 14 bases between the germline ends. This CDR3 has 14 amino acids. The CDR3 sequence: CASSPGGVYQPQHF. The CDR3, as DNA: TGTGCCAGCAGCCCCGGAGGCGTCTATCAGCCCCAGCATTTT.

Here the CDR3 DNA reads TGCGCCAGCAGCCAAGTTCTGAGCTCCTATAATTCACCCCTCCACTTT. Its translation is CASSQVLSSYNSPLHF. The chain couples TRBV4-3 to TRBJ1-6, with D hard to call. This CDR3 comprises 16 residues. Between the trimmed V and J ends, which lost 1 base and 0 bases, there was a span of 7 bases. CDR1 is LGHNA and CDR2 is YSLEER in the germline V gene.

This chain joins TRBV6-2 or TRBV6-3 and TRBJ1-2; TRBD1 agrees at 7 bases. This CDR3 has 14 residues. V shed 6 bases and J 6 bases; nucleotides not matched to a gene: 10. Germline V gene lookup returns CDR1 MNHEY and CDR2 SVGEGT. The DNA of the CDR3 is TGTGCCAGCAGGAAAACCGGGACAGCGAATGGCTACACCTTC. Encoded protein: CASRKTGTANGYTF.

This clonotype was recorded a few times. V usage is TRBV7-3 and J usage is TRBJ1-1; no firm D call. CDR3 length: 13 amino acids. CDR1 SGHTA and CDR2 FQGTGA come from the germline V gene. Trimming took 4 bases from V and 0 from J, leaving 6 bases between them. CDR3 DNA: TGTGCCAGCAGCTGGTCGGTGAACACTGAAGCTTTCTTT. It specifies CASSWSVNTEAFF.

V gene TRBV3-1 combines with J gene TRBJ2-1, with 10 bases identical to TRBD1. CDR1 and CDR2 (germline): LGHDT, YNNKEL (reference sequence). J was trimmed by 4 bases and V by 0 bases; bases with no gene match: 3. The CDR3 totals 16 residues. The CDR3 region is CASSQDPGQGYNEQFF. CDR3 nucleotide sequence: TGTGCCAGCAGCCAAGATCCGGGACAGGGGTACAATGAGCAGTTCTTC.

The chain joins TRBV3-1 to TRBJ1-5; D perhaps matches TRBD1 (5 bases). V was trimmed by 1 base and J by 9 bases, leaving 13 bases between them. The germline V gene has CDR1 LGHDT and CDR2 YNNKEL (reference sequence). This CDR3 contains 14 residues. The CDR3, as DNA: TGTGCCAGCAGCCAAGGGGGGGGAGGCGGGCCCCAGCATTTT. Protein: CASSQGGGGGPQHF.

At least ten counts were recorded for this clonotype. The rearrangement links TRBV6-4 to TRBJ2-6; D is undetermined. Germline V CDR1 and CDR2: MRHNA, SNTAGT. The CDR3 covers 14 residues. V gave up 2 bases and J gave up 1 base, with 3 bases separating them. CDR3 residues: CASSDGSGANVLTF. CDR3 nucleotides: TGTGCCAGCAGTGACGGATCTGGGGCCAACGTCCTGACTTTC.

CDR3 loop: CASSRWDSYGYTF. For the CDR3, the DNA is TGTGCCAGCAGTCGCTGGGACAGCTATGGCTACACCTTC. The genes are TRBV7-9 and TRBJ1-2; 7 bases line up with TRBD1. The CDR3 loop spans 13 amino acids. The ends lost 6 bases at V and 4 bases at J; junction bases unmatched: 5. Germline V gives CDR1 SEHNR, CDR2 FQNEAQ (reference sequence).

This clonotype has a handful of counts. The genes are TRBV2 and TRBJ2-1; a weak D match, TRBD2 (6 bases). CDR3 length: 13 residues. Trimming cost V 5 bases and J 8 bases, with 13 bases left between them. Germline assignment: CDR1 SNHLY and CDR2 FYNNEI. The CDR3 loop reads CASSPSWGDEQFF. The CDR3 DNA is TGTGCCAGCAGTCCGTCCTGGGGGGATGAGCAGTTCTTC.

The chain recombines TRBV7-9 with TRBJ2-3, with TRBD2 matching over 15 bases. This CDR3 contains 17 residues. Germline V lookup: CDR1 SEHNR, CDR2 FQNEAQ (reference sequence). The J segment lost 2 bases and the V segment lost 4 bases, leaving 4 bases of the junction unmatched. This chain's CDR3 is CASSSGLAGGHTDTQYF. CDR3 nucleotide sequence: TGTGCCAGCAGCTCCGGACTAGCGGGGGGGCACACAGATACGCAGTATTTT.

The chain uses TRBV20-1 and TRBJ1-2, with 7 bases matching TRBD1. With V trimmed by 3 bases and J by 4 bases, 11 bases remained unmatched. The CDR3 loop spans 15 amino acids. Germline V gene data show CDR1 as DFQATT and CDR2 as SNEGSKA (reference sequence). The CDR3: CSARRGGRDTYGYTF. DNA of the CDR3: TGCAGTGCTAGGAGAGGGGGCAGGGATACCTATGGCTACACCTTC.

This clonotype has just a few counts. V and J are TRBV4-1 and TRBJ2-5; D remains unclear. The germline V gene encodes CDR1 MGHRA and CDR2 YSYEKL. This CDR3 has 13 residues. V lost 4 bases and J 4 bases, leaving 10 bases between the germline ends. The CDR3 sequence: CASSPVVRETQYF. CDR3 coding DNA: TGCGCCAGCAGCCCCGTGGTCCGAGAGACCCAGTACTTC.

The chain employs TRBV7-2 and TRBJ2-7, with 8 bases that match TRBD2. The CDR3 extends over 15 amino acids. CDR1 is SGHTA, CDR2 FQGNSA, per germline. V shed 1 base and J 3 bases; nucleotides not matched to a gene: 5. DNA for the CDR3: TGTGCCAGCAGCTTAGGCCTCGGGGGGGGCTACGAGCAGTACTTC. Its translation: CASSLGLGGGYEQYF.

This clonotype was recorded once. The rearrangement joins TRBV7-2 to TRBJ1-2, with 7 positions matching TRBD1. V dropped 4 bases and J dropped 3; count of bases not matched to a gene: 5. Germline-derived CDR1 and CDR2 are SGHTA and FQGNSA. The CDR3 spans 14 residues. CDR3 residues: CASSWSGGDYGYTF. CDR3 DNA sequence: TGTGCCAGCAGCTGGTCAGGGGGTGACTATGGCTACACCTTC.

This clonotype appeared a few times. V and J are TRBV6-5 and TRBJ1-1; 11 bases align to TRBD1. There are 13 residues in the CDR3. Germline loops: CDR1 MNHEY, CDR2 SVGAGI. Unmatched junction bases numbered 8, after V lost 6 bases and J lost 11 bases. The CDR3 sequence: CASSGQGAGGAFF. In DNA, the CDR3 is TGTGCCAGCAGCGGACAGGGGGCCGGAGGGGCTTTCTTT.

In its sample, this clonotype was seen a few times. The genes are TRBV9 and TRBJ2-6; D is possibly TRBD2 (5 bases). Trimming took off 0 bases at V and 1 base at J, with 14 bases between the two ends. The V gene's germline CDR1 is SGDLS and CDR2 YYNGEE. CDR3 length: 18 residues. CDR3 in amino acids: CASSVAGGLASGANVLTF. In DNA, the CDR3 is TGTGCCAGCAGCGTAGCCGGAGGACTTGCATCTGGGGCCAACGTCCTGACTTTC.

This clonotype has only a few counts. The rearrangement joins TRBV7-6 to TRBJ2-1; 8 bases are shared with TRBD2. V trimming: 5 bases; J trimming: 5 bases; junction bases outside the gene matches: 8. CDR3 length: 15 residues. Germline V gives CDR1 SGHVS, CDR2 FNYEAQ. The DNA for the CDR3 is TGTGCCAGCAGCCCGGCGGGGGGCGACCACAATGAGCAGTTCTTC. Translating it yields CASSPAGGDHNEQFF.

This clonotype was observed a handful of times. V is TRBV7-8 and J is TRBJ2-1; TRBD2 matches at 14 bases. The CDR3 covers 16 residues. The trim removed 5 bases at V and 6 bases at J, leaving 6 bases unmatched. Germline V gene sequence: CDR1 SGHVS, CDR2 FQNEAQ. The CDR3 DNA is TGTGCCAGCAGCCGACTAGCGGGGGGGCCGGGCAATGAGCAGTTCTTC. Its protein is CASSRLAGGPGNEQFF.

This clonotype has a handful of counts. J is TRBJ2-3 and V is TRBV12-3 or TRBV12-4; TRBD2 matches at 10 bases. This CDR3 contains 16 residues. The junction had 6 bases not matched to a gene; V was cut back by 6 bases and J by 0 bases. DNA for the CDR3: TGTGCCAGCAGAACCACTAGCGGGGCGAGCACAGATACGCAGTATTTT. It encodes CASRTTSGASTDTQYF.

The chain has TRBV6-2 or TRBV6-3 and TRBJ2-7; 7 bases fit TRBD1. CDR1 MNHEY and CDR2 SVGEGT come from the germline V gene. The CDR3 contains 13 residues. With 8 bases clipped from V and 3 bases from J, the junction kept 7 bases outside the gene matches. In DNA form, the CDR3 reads TGTGCCAGCGCTCCAAGGACAGGCTACGAGCAGTACTTC. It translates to CASAPRTGYEQYF.

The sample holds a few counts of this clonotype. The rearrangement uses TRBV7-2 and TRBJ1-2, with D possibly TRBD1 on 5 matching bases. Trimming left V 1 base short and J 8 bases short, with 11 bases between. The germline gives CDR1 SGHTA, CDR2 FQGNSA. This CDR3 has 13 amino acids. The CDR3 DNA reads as TGTGCCAGCAGCTTAGGACCCGGGGACGGCTACACCTTC. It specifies CASSLGPGDGYTF.

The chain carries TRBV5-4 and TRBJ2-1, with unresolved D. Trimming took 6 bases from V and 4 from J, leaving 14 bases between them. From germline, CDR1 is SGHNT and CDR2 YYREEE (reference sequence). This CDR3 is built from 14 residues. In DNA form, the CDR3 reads TGTGCCAGCACCCTGGGATTCCGTTACAATGAGCAGTTCTTC. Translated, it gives CASTLGFRYNEQFF.